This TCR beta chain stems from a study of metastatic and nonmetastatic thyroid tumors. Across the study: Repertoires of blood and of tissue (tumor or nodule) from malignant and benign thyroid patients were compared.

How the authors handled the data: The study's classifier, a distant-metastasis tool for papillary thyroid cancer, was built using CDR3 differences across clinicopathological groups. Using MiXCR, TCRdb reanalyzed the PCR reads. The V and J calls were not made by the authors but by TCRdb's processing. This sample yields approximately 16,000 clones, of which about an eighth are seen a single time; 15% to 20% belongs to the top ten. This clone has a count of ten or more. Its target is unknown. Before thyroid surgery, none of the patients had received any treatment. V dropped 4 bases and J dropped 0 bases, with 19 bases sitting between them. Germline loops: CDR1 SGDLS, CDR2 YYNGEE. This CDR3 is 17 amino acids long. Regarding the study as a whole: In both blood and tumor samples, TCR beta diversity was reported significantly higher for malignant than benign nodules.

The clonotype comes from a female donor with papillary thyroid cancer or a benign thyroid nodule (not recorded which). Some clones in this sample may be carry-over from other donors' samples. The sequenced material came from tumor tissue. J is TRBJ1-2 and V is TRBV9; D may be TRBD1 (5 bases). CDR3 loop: CASSPRGGTGTNYGYTF. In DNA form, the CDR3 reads TGTGCCAGCAGCCCACGGGGAGGGACGGGAACTAACTATGGCTACACCTTC.